The 25 T cell receptor beta chains given below trace back to one sample, sequenced in a study of control samples from healthy donors and cancer patients. Some clones are missing from TCRdb's copy, which holds only in-frame ones; the method was immunoSEQ multiplex PCR. The table records 150,000 to 200,000 clones, 91% of them present only once. Sequencing was carried out using blood. The receptors shown here come from a woman aged 25 to 39 in good health.

This chain joins TRBV11-2 and TRBJ2-3; 10 bases map to TRBD2. The CDR3 has 15 residues. Unmatched junction bases numbered 4, after V lost 5 bases and J lost 2 bases. Germline CDR1 and CDR2: SGHAT and FQNNGV. In DNA, the CDR3 is TGTGCCAGCAGCCCGACTAGCGGGCTCACAGATACGCAGTATTTT. Protein: CASSPTSGLTDTQYF. Full variable domain (rest looked up from reference TRBV11-2 and TRBJ2-3): EAGVAQSPRYKIIEKRQSVAFWCNPISGHATLYWYQQILGQGPKLLIQFQNNGVVDDSQLPKDRFSAERLKGVDSTLKIQPAKLEDSAVYLCASSPTSGLTDTQYFGPGTRLTVL.

The chain has TRBV2 and TRBJ1-4, with 9 bases that match TRBD1. The CDR3 totals 16 residues. The V gene end was trimmed by 6 bases and the J gene end by 0 bases; junction bases not matched to a gene: 5. CDR1 is SNHLY and CDR2 is FYNNEI in the germline V gene. For the CDR3, the DNA is TGTGCCAGCAGACTAGGACAGGGGCCAACTAATGAAAAACTGTTTTTT. As protein: CASRLGQGPTNEKLFF.

This chain connects TRBV11-2 to TRBJ2-1; D not certain. There are 13 residues in the CDR3. Per germline, CDR1 SGHAT and CDR2 FQNNGV. Deletions cut 5 bases from V and 9 bases from J, with 14 bases between. CDR3 loop: CASSRTSGGEQFF. DNA for the CDR3: TGTGCCAGCAGCAGAACGAGTGGCGGTGAGCAGTTCTTC.

V and J are TRBV5-1 and TRBJ2-2; D is unclear. Trimming stripped 0 bases from V and 0 bases from J, with 6 bases between. The CDR3 covers 15 residues. The V gene's germline CDR1 is SGHRS and CDR2 YFSETQ. The CDR3 protein is CASSLGAANTGELFF. In DNA, the CDR3 is TGCGCCAGCAGCTTGGGGGCCGCGAACACCGGGGAGCTGTTTTTT.

The rearrangement links TRBV2 to TRBJ1-5; TRBD1 is a possible D gene (5 bases). V was clipped by 5 bases and J by 0 bases, with 11 bases between them. The CDR3 loop spans 15 amino acids. Germline V gene sequence: CDR1 SNHLY, CDR2 FYNNEI. The CDR3: CASSPEQASNQPQHF. The CDR3 nucleotides read TGTGCCAGCAGTCCTGAACAGGCTAGCAATCAGCCCCAGCATTTT. Variable domain in full (rest from reference TRBV2 and TRBJ1-5): EPEVTQTPSHQVTQMGQEVILRCVPISNHLYFYWYRQILGQKVEFLVSFYNNEISEKSEIFDDQFSVERPDGSNFTLKIRSTKLEDSAMYFCASSPEQASNQPQHFGDGTRLSIL.

V is TRBV7-3 and J is TRBJ2-3; 8 bases map to TRBD2. Germline values: CDR1 SGHTA, CDR2 FQGTGA. This CDR3 has 17 residues. V was clipped by 5 bases and J by 4 bases; unmatched bases: 14. This CDR3 reads CASSPRTSGRLPDTQYF. CDR3 nucleotide sequence: TGTGCCAGCAGCCCCCGTACTAGCGGACGCCTCCCAGATACGCAGTATTTT.

This clone has just one count. The CDR3 region has the DNA TGTGCCAGCAGCTTCGGGAGACTAGCGGGAGTTAGTTCCTACAATGAGCAGTTCTTC. It translates to CASSFGRLAGVSSYNEQFF. The chain couples TRBV11-3 to TRBJ2-1, with 12 bases lining up with TRBD2. Germline lookup yields CDR1 SGHNT and CDR2 YENEEA. After removal of 3 bases from V and 1 base from J, the junction contained 10 bases not matched to a gene. The CDR3 has 19 amino acids.

The chain recombines TRBV5-5 with TRBJ2-7; D not resolved. The CDR3 loop spans 12 amino acids. The germline CDR1 and CDR2 sequences are SGHKS and YYEKEE (reference sequence). V was cut by 0 bases and J by 3 bases, with 4 bases left in between. This chain's CDR3 is CASSLDDYEQYF. For the CDR3, the DNA is TGTGCCAGCAGCTTGGACGACTACGAGCAGTACTTC.

This clone was recorded only once. The chain recombines TRBV19 with TRBJ1-6, with TRBD1 identical over 9 bases. Trimming cost V 10 bases and J 11 bases; bases outside gene matches: 6. This CDR3 spans 12 amino acids. Germline V gene data show CDR1 as LNHDA and CDR2 as SQIVND (reference sequence). CDR3 amino acids: CAIGTGQTPLHF. CDR3 DNA sequence: TGTGCCATTGGGACAGGGCAGACACCCCTCCACTTT.

The chain recombines TRBV19 with TRBJ2-1; TRBD1 matches at 7 bases. The CDR3 extends over 14 amino acids. Germline-derived CDR1 and CDR2 are LNHDA and SQIVND (reference sequence). V was pared by 3 bases and J by 6 bases, with 5 bases of the junction left unmatched. The CDR3 sequence: CASSITGAGNEQFF. CDR3 nucleotides: TGTGCCAGTAGTATCACAGGGGCCGGCAATGAGCAGTTCTTC.

The chain recombines TRBV2 with TRBJ2-3; perhaps TRBD2 as D (6 bases). Germline CDR1 is SNHLY and CDR2 is FYNNEI. V was cut by 3 bases and J by 1 base, with 8 bases left in between. There are 14 residues in the CDR3. This CDR3 is CASSEGLRTDTQYF. The CDR3 DNA reads as TGTGCCAGCAGTGAGGGACTTCGCACAGATACGCAGTATTTT.

The V and J genes are TRBV29-1 and TRBJ1-5; the match to TRBD1 covers 7 bases. Germline V gene sequence: CDR1 SQVTM, CDR2 ANQGSEA. The ends lost 6 bases at V and 7 bases at J; junction bases unmatched: 9. The CDR3 extends over 13 amino acids. The CDR3 region is CSVATGPGQPQHF. DNA of the CDR3: TGCAGCGTGGCGACAGGGCCCGGGCAGCCCCAGCATTTT.

The chain couples TRBV2 to TRBJ2-1; perhaps TRBD2 as D (6 bases). The V end lost 8 bases, the J end lost 1 base, and 12 bases lay between the germline ends. CDR1 is SNHLY and CDR2 is FYNNEI in the germline V gene. The CDR3 length is 14 residues. The chain's CDR3 is CASEWGESYNEQFF. DNA of the CDR3: TGTGCCAGCGAGTGGGGGGAGTCCTACAATGAGCAGTTCTTC.

Comment on this clone: Other DNA sequences from this sample encode an identical CDR3 as well. V is TRBV2 and J is TRBJ1-1; D is unresolved. V lost 1 base, J lost 1 base, and 4 bases lay in between. The CDR3 contains 13 residues. Germline CDR1 reads SNHLY; CDR2 reads FYNNEI. Here the CDR3 DNA reads TGTGCCAGCAGTGAAGTAAGGAACACTGAAGCTTTCTTT. Its translation: CASSEVRNTEAFF.

The V call is TRBV28, the J call TRBJ1-5, with no clear D. This CDR3 region has 16 residues. Germline loops: CDR1 MDHEN, CDR2 SYDVKM. V was cut by 2 bases and J by 0 bases, with 11 bases left in between. The CDR3, as DNA: TGTGCCAGCAGTTTAGGGAACCCTTATAGCAATCAGCCCCAGCATTTT. This translates into CASSLGNPYSNQPQHF.

This clone came up a few times. The CDR3 DNA reads as TGTGCCAGCAGGGGACAGGGGGCTCACGAGCAGTACTTC. This encodes CASRGQGAHEQYF. V usage is TRBV3-1 (or the pseudogene TRBV3-2) and J usage is TRBJ2-7; TRBD1 aligns across 12 bases. Trimming removed 6 bases from V and 5 bases from J; junction bases left unmatched: 2. The length of the CDR3 is 13 residues. In germline, CDR1 is LGHDT, CDR2 YNNKEL (reference sequence).

The rearrangement uses TRBV15 and TRBJ1-2; D call uncertain. The CDR3 length is 14 residues. Looked up from germline, CDR1 is LNHNV and CDR2 is YYDKDF (reference sequence). Trimming cost V 0 bases and J 8 bases, with 13 bases left between them. The CDR3 DNA is TGTGCCACCAGCAGAGATACGGCGGCTATAGGCTACACCTTC. Translation: CATSRDTAAIGYTF.

This chain connects TRBV12-5 to TRBJ2-7; TRBD2 agrees at 11 bases. V lost 7 bases and J lost 0; bases outside the gene matches: 2. The CDR3 consists of 14 residues. Germline CDR1 is LGHNT and CDR2 is FRNRAP. CDR3 protein: CASASGRPSYEQYF. The CDR3 DNA reads as TGTGCTAGTGCTAGCGGGAGGCCCTCCTACGAGCAGTACTTC.

J is TRBJ2-3 and V is TRBV4-2; 10 bases line up with TRBD2. The germline V gene encodes CDR1 LGHNA and CDR2 YNFKEQ. The V and J ends lost 6 bases and 4 bases, in that order; junction bases with no gene match: 13. The CDR3 sequence is 17 residues long. The CDR3 bases are TGTGCCAGCAGATACAAGGGGGTAGCGGGAGGTTCAGATACGCAGTATTTT. Translated: CASRYKGVAGGSDTQYF.

The V call is TRBV2, the J call TRBJ1-4; 7 nucleotides match TRBD1. The CDR3 totals 13 residues. The J segment lost 8 bases and the V segment lost 3 bases, leaving 3 bases of the junction unmatched. The germline CDR1 and CDR2 sequences are SNHLY and FYNNEI. The CDR3 here is CASSDRGNEKLFF. The CDR3 coding sequence is TGTGCCAGCAGTGACAGGGGGAACGAAAAACTGTTTTTT. The whole variable domain, filled in from reference TRBV2 and TRBJ1-4, reads EPEVTQTPSHQVTQMGQEVILRCVPISNHLYFYWYRQILGQKVEFLVSFYNNEISEKSEIFDDQFSVERPDGSNFTLKIRSTKLEDSAMYFCASSDRGNEKLFFGSGTQLSVL.

The chain has TRBV2 and TRBJ2-3; the match to TRBD2 covers 9 bases. The CDR3 totals 14 residues. V dropped 7 bases and J dropped 2; count of bases not matched to a gene: 4. The V gene's germline CDR1 is SNHLY and CDR2 FYNNEI. This CDR3 is CASMAGGVTDTQYF. The CDR3 nucleotides are TGTGCCAGCATGGCGGGGGGGGTCACAGATACGCAGTATTTT.

V and J are TRBV2 and TRBJ2-7, with D possibly being TRBD2 (6 bases). Germline CDR1 and CDR2: SNHLY and FYNNEI. The CDR3 sequence is 14 residues long. V was pared by 0 bases and J by 2 bases, with 8 bases between. The CDR3 region is CASSEAEGTYEQYF. The CDR3 DNA follows: TGTGCCAGCAGTGAAGCGGAGGGAACCTACGAGCAGTACTTC. Supplemented by reference TRBV2 and TRBJ2-7, the full variable domain reads EPEVTQTPSHQVTQMGQEVILRCVPISNHLYFYWYRQILGQKVEFLVSFYNNEISEKSEIFDDQFSVERPDGSNFTLKIRSTKLEDSAMYFCASSEAEGTYEQYFGPGTRLTVT.

The chain combines TRBV6-6 with TRBJ2-1, with 8 bases identical to TRBD1. The trim removed 4 bases at V and 10 bases at J, leaving 6 bases unmatched. Germline V lookup: CDR1 MNHNY, CDR2 SVGAGI (reference sequence). The length of the CDR3 is 13 residues. The CDR3 DNA is TGTGCCAGCAGTTTGCAGGGGGCGGGGGAGCAGTTCTTC. It yields the protein CASSLQGAGEQFF.

This chain joins TRBV2 and TRBJ1-2, with D tentatively TRBD1 (6 bases). The CDR3 spans 14 residues. Germline CDR1 reads SNHLY; CDR2 reads FYNNEI. The V end was cut by 3 bases, the J end by 0 bases, with 8 bases between. CDR3 residues: CASSERTANYGYTF. Here the CDR3 DNA reads TGTGCCAGCAGTGAGAGGACAGCTAACTATGGCTACACCTTC. The variable domain in full, completed from reference TRBV2 and TRBJ1-2, reads EPEVTQTPSHQVTQMGQEVILRCVPISNHLYFYWYRQILGQKVEFLVSFYNNEISEKSEIFDDQFSVERPDGSNFTLKIRSTKLEDSAMYFCASSERTANYGYTFGSGTRLTVV.

J is TRBJ1-2 and V is TRBV7-9, with D hard to call. The CDR3 consists of 15 residues. V dropped 0 bases and J dropped 2 bases, with 10 bases sitting between them. CDR1 and CDR2 from the germline V gene are SEHNR and FQNEAQ (reference sequence). CDR3 nucleotides: TGTGCCAGCAGCTTAGCCGCAGGCCTAAACTATGGCTACACCTTC. Protein sequence: CASSLAAGLNYGYTF.